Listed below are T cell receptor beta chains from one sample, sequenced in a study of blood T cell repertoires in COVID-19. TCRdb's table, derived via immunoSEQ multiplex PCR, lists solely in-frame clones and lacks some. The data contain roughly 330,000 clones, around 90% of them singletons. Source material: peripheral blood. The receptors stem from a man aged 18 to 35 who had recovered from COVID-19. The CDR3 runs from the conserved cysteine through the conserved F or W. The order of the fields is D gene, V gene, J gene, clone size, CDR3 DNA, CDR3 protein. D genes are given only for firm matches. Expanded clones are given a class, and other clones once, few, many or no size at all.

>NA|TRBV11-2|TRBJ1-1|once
TGTGCCAGCAGCTTAGCTGCCGGGGACATAGAAGCTTTCTTT
CASSLAAGDIEAFF
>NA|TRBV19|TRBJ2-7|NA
TGTGCCAGTAGTATAAGGCAGGGAGGCTCCGAGCAGTACTTC
CASSIRQGGSEQYF
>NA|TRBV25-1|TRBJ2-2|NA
TGTGCCACCCCTTCGGGACACGGTCCCACCGGGGAGCTGTTTTTT
CATPSGHGPTGELFF
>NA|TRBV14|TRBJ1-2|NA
TGTGCCAGCAGCCAAGATATCCAGTATGGCTACACCTTC
CASSQDIQYGYTF
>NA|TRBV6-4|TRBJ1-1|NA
TGTGCCAGCAGTTTAGAAGAGAACACTGAAGCTTTCTTT
CASSLEENTEAFF
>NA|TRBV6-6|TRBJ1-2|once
TGTGCCAGCAGTTACCAAGGGGATCTTACCTATGGCTACACCTTC
CASSYQGDLTYGYTF
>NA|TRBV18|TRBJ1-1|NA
TGTGCCAGCTCACCAATGGGACAAGAAGCTTTCTTT
CASSPMGQEAFF
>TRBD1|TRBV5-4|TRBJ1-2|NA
TGTGCCAGCAGCACAGGGGGGTATGGCTACACCTTC
CASSTGGYGYTF
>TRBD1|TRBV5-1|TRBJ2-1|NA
TGCGCCAGCAGAAGGACAGGGGTGAACAATGAGCAGTTCTTC
CASRRTGVNNEQFF
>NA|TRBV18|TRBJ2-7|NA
TGTGCCAGCTCACTGCCGGGACAAGACTACGAGCAGTACTTC
CASSLPGQDYEQYF
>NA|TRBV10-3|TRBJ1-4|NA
TGTGCCATCAGTGAACGGGAAACAACTAATGAAAAACTGTTTTTT
CAISERETTNEKLFF
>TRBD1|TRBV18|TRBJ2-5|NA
TGTGCCAGCTCCCAAACGGGGACAGGGAAAGAGACCCAGTACTTC
CASSQTGTGKETQYF
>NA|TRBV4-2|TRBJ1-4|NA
TGTGCCAGCAGCCAAGTGTGGGGCAGTAATGAAAAACTGTTTTTT
CASSQVWGSNEKLFF
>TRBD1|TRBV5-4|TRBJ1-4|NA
TGTGCCAGCAGCCCGGAGGGACAGGGGGGCCATTCTAATGAAAAACTGTTTTTT
CASSPEGQGGHSNEKLFF
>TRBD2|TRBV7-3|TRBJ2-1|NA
TGTGCCAGCAGCCCACATGGGGTTAGCGGGAGCCGCAATGAGCAGTTCTTC
CASSPHGVSGSRNEQFF
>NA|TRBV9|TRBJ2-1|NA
TGTGCCAGCAGCGTAGCCCTTTACAATGAGCAGTTCTTC
CASSVALYNEQFF
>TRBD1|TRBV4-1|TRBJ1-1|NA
TGCGCCAGCAGCCCGACAGGGCTCCTCACTGAAGCTTTCTTT
CASSPTGLLTEAFF
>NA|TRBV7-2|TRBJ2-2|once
TGTGCCAGCAGCTCCAGGGTCAGGGGTAGGGGGGAGCTGTTTTTT
CASSSRVRGRGELFF
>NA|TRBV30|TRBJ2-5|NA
TGTGCCTGGAGTTTGGGGGGAGAGACCCAGTACTTC
CAWSLGGETQYF
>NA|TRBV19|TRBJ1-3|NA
TGTGCCAGTAGTATGGGCCTCCCTGGAAACACCATATATTTT
CASSMGLPGNTIYF
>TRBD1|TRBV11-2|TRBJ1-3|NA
TGTGCCAGCAGCCCCCGGACAGGCGGCGAATACTCTGGAAACACCATATATTTT
CASSPRTGGEYSGNTIYF
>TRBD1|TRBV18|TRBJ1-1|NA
TGTGCCAGCTCACCACCTGGGACAGGGGGACTGAACACTGAAGCTTTCTTT
CASSPPGTGGLNTEAFF
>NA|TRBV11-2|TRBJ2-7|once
TGTGCCAGCAGCTATTCCCCGGGTGGCGAGCAGTACTTC
CASSYSPGGEQYF
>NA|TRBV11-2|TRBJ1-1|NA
TGTGCCAGCAGCTTAACGGGAGTGGGCACTGAAGCTTTCTTT
CASSLTGVGTEAFF
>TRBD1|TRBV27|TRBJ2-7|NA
TGTGCCAGCAGTTCCTCGACAGGGCCCTACGAGCAGTACTTC
CASSSSTGPYEQYF
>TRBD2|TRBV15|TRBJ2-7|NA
TGTGCCACCAGCCTCGGACTAGCGGGTATGTCCTACGAGCAGTACTTC
CATSLGLAGMSYEQYF
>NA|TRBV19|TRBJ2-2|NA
TGTGCCAGTAGTGCCTCGGGACAAAGTTTAGCCGGGGAGCTGTTTTTT
CASSASGQSLAGELFF
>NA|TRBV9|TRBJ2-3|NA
TGTGCCAGCAGCCCCGGGACACTCTATGCAGATACGCAGTATTTT
CASSPGTLYADTQYF
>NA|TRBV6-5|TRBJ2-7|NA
TGTGCCAGCAGTTACTCGGGGGGAATCTACGAGCAGTACTTC
CASSYSGGIYEQYF
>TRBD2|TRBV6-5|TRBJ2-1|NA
TGTGCCAGCAGTTACTCGAGGCGGGAGGGTGGGAATGAGCAGTTCTTC
CASSYSRREGGNEQFF
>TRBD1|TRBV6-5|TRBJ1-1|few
TGTGCCAGCATAGGGGGGACAGCTGGTGAAGCTTTCTTT
CASIGGTAGEAFF
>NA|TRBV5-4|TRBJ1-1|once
TGTGCCAGCAGCTTGGGGGGGCTCTCGGTCAACACTGAAGCTTTCTTT
CASSLGGLSVNTEAFF
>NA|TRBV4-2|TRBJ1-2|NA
TGTGCCAGCAGCGCTACAGGCTATGGCTACACCTTC
CASSATGYGYTF
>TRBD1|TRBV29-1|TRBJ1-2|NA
TGCAGCGTCCTCGGACAGGACGGCTACACCTTC
CSVLGQDGYTF
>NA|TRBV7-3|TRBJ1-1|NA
TGTGCCAGCAGCGTCCAACGGGGTTCAGAAGCTTTCTTT
CASSVQRGSEAFF
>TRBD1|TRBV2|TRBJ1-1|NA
TGTGCCAGCAGTGAGAGAATAAATGCGGAGGGACAGGGATCACGAGCTTTCTTT
CASSERINAEGQGSRAFF
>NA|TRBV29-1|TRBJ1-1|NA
TGCAGCGTTTCGGGAGGACAGCTTCTGAACACTGAAGCTTTCTTT
CSVSGGQLLNTEAFF
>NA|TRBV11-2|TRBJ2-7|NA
TGTGCCAGCAGCTTAGATCGGGCAGGACTCTACGAGCAGTACTTC
CASSLDRAGLYEQYF
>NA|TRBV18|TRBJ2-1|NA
TGTGCCAGCTCACCACCCCATGGAGGGGCCTCCTACAATGAGCAGTTCTTC
CASSPPHGGASYNEQFF
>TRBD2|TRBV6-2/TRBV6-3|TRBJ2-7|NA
TGTGCCAGCAGTTGGGCTAGCGGGTACGAGCAGTACTTC
CASSWASGYEQYF
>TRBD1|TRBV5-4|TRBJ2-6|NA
TGTGCCAGCAGCTCAAGGACAGGGAGTGGATCTGGGGCCAACGTCCTGACTTTC
CASSSRTGSGSGANVLTF
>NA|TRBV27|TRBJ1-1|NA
TGTGCCAGCAGTCCTTCTGTTATAGTTGAAGCTTTCTTT
CASSPSVIVEAFF
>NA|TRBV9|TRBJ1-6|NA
TGTGCCAGCAGCGAGGGGCCTAATTCACCCCTCCACTTT
CASSEGPNSPLHF
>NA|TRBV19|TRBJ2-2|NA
TGTGCCAGTAGCCAGGGTTTCCCCGGGGAGCTGTTTTTT
CASSQGFPGELFF
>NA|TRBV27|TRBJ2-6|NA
TGTGCCAGCAGTGCCTACAGGGAACCCGGGGCCAACGTCCTGACTTTC
CASSAYREPGANVLTF
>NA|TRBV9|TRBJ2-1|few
TGTGCCAGTGGGGGCTCTACCTACAATGAGCAGTTCTTC
CASGGSTYNEQFF
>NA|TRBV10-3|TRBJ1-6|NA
TGTGCCATCAGTGACGTGGCAAATTCACCCCTCCACTTT
CAISDVANSPLHF
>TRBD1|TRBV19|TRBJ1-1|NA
TGTGCCAGTAGTATAGACCCAGGGGGAAGAAACACTGAAGCTTTCTTT
CASSIDPGGRNTEAFF
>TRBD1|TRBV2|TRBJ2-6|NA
TGTGCCAGCAGGAGGGACAGTTACTCTGGAGCCAACGTCCTGACTTTC
CASRRDSYSGANVLTF
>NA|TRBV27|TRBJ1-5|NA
TGTGCCAGCAGGCCAACTCGGTCAGGGGCTAATCAGCCCCAGCATTTT
CASRPTRSGANQPQHF
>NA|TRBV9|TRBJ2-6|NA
TGTGCCAGCAGCGTAGATCAGGGTGGAGGGGCCAACGTCCTGACTTTC
CASSVDQGGGANVLTF
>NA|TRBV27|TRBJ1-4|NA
TGTGCCAGCAGAAGTAAGACGGGGAATGAAAAACTGTTTTTT
CASRSKTGNEKLFF
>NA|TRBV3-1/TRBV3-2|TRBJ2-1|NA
TGTGCCAGCAGCCAAGATGGCCAGGGCAGCTCCTACAATGAGCAGTTCTTC
CASSQDGQGSSYNEQFF
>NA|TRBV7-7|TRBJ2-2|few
TGTGCTAGCACCGAGATAGAGAGCCCCACCGGGGAGCTGTTTTTT
CASTEIESPTGELFF
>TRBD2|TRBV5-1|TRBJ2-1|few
TGCGCCAGCAGCTCGGGACTAGCGGGACAGATGAATGAGCAGTTCTTC
CASSSGLAGQMNEQFF
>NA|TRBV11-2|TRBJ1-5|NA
TGTGCCAGCAGCTTAGATCCGAGCGGGGTTGCGCCCCAGCATTTT
CASSLDPSGVAPQHF
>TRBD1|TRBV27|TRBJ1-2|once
TGTGCCAGCAGTGCCGGGACAGGAGATGGCTACACCTTC
CASSAGTGDGYTF
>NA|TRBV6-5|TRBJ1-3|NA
TGTGCCGTCACTGGGGGCGCCAGCTCTGGAAACACCATATATTTT
CAVTGGASSGNTIYF
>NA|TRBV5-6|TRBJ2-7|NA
TGTGCCAGCAGCTTGGCCATTCCCTACGAGCAGTACTTC
CASSLAIPYEQYF
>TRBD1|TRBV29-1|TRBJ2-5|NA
TGCAGCGTTGGGATTGGAGGGACAGGGGGTGGTGAGACCCAGTACTTC
CSVGIGGTGGGETQYF